The TCR beta chain described here comes from a study of T-cell reconstitution after alpha-beta-depleted transplantation in children. Points from the study as a whole: Newly made T cells mostly supplied T-cell counts and diversity one year after transplant. Some patients' high day-60 TCRbeta diversity was traced to surviving recipient T cells and thymic progenitors. Several hundred rapidly expanded clones from non-depleted graft cells reportedly supplied alpha-beta T cells about two months post-transplant.

This clonotype was seen ten or more times. As yet, its antigen is unknown. This CDR3 has 15 amino acids. V was clipped by 5 bases and J by 0 bases, with 12 bases between them. CDR1 is MDHEN and CDR2 is SYDVKM in the germline V gene. A TCRbeta library incorporating unique molecular identifiers was prepared. One entry per CDR3 protein results from TCRdb running MiXCR on the PCR reads. Of some 300,000 distinct CDR3 sequences listed, around 9.1% are singletons. The chain carries TRBV28 and TRBJ2-3; unclear D gene. This clonotype was sampled from a boy under two years old with acute myeloid leukemia, due to receive a stem cell transplant. The specimen was PBMCs, collected before TCRalphabeta/CD19-depleted stem cell transplant. The DNA of the CDR3 is TGTGCCAGCAGTACCACCGAGTCTAGCACAGATACGCAGTATTTT. Translated, it gives CASSTTESSTDTQYF.